These 27 T cell receptor beta chains originate from one sample sequenced in a study of cytomegalovirus exposure and HLA in healthy donors. The study ran its PCR with 60 Vbeta and 13 Jbeta primers. Only in-frame clones appear in the TCRdb table, and some are missing; sequencing was by immunoSEQ multiplex PCR. This table holds 100,000 to 150,000 clones, about 80% found once. Sample: PBMCs. The receptors shown here come from a man aged 25-45 years in good health and CMV-seropositive.

V gene TRBV7-3 combines with J gene TRBJ1-2, with 10 positions matching TRBD1. V lost 0 bases to trimming and J lost 6 bases; unmatched junction nucleotides: 1. Germline V CDR1 and CDR2: SGHTA, FQGTGA. The CDR3 extends over 14 amino acids. The CDR3 DNA is TGTGCCAGCAGCTTAACCGGGACAGGGGATGGCTACACCTTC. Translated: CASSLTGTGDGYTF.

This chain connects TRBV27 to TRBJ2-7; a possible D gene is TRBD1 (6 bases). V lost 2 bases and J 6 bases, leaving 17 bases between the germline ends. This CDR3 is built from 15 residues. The germline V gene encodes CDR1 MNHEY and CDR2 SMNVEV (reference sequence). The CDR3 region has the DNA TGTGCCAGCAGTTTAAAAGGGGTTGGGGGCTCCGAGCAGTACTTC. This gives the protein CASSLKGVGGSEQYF.

This clone was counted once. CDR3 coding DNA: TGTGCCACCAGCACCGACCTCGGGACAGGTCTTTCTGGAAACACCATATATTTT. Translation gives CATSTDLGTGLSGNTIYF. This rearrangement joins TRBV15 to TRBJ1-3, with TRBD1 matching over 8 bases. The CDR3 consists of 18 residues. The V gene end was trimmed by 4 bases and the J gene end by 1 base; junction bases not matched to a gene: 12. From germline, CDR1 is LNHNV and CDR2 YYDKDF (reference sequence).

The CDR3 sequence is CASTNRATNEKLFF. The CDR3 DNA is TGCGCCAGCACCAATAGAGCGACTAATGAAAAACTGTTTTTT. The chain carries TRBV4-1 and TRBJ1-4; no firm D call. Germline-derived CDR1 and CDR2 are MGHRA and YSYEKL. This CDR3 contains 14 residues. V lost 7 bases to trimming and J lost 2 bases, with 11 bases between them.

The rearrangement links TRBV5-6 to TRBJ1-2, with 9 nucleotides matching TRBD1. Germline V gene data show CDR1 as SGHDT and CDR2 as YYEEEE. The CDR3 totals 15 residues. The V gene end was trimmed by 4 bases and the J gene end by 3 bases; junction bases not matched to a gene: 7. CDR3 sequence reads: CASSPGTGRDYGYTF. The CDR3, as DNA: TGTGCCAGCAGCCCCGGGACAGGGAGGGACTATGGCTACACCTTC.

The chain links TRBV27 to TRBJ2-7; possible D gene TRBD2, 6 bases. The CDR3 is 14 amino acids. V lost 0 bases to trimming and J lost 3 bases, with 9 bases between them. The germline V gene encodes CDR1 MNHEY and CDR2 SMNVEV (reference sequence). Here the CDR3 DNA reads TGTGCCAGCAGTTTATCCTTCGGGGGCTACGAGCAGTACTTC. This codes for CASSLSFGGYEQYF.

DNA for the CDR3: TGCGCCAGCAGCATACAGGGAAGCTATGGCTACACCTTC. Protein: CASSIQGSYGYTF. The V call is TRBV10-1, the J call TRBJ1-2; the D gene is possibly TRBD1 (6 bases). Germline CDR1 and CDR2: WNHNN and SYGVQD (reference sequence). This CDR3 region has 13 residues. The V end lost 6 bases, the J end lost 4 bases, and 12 bases lay between the germline ends.

The gene calls are TRBV10-3 and TRBJ1-4, with D hard to call. The CDR3 totals 14 residues. Trimming took 3 bases from V and 7 from J, leaving 12 bases between them. Per the germline V gene, CDR1 is ENHRY and CDR2 is SYGVKD. CDR3 region: CAISDEGGREKLFF. The CDR3 coding sequence is TGTGCCATCAGTGATGAAGGAGGGCGTGAAAAACTGTTTTTT.

CDR3 in DNA: TGTGCCAGTAGTATTTCACAGCTTAATGAAAAACTGTTTTTT. Residues: CASSISQLNEKLFF. This sequence joins TRBV19 and TRBJ1-4, with D unclear. CDR3 length: 14 amino acids. Trimming removed 3 bases from V and 4 bases from J, with 9 bases in between. Germline V gene data show CDR1 as LNHDA and CDR2 as SQIVND (reference sequence).

The rearrangement links TRBV4-1 to TRBJ2-2; 8 nucleotides match TRBD1. CDR1 and CDR2 from the germline V gene are MGHRA and YSYEKL. CDR3 size: 16 residues. With V trimmed by 1 base and J by 1 base, 2 bases remained unmatched. CDR3 residues: CASSQGQGWNTGELFF. CDR3 bases: TGCGCCAGCAGCCAAGGACAGGGGTGGAACACCGGGGAGCTGTTTTTT.

The V gene is TRBV2, the J gene TRBJ2-5; 7 bases line up with TRBD2. The germline V gene has CDR1 SNHLY and CDR2 FYNNEI. Trimming at V came to 8 bases and at J to 4 bases, leaving 4 bases not matched to a gene. CDR3 size: 12 residues. The CDR3 spells CASRREGETQYF. The CDR3 nucleotides are TGTGCCAGCCGCAGGGAGGGAGAGACCCAGTACTTC.

J is TRBJ2-7 and V is TRBV18, with 10 bases lining up with TRBD1. The CDR3 runs 14 residues. The V gene's germline CDR1 is KGHSH and CDR2 LQKENI. V shed 5 bases, J shed 4 bases, and the junction held 5 bases outside the gene matches. In DNA, the CDR3 is TGTGCCAGCTCATCCCGGGACAGGGGATACGAGCAGTACTTC. This codes for CASSSRDRGYEQYF.

This chain joins TRBV7-2 and TRBJ2-3; D might be TRBD2 (7 bases). CDR3 size: 16 residues. CDR1 SGHTA and CDR2 FQGNSA come from the germline V gene. V shed 5 bases and J shed 1 base, with 16 bases lying between them. This CDR3 is CASSPSGGPGTDTQYF. CDR3 nucleotides: TGTGCCAGCAGCCCGTCCGGGGGGCCTGGCACAGATACGCAGTATTTT.

This chain links TRBV6-1 with TRBJ2-1, with TRBD1 identical over 7 bases. The trim removed 3 bases at V and 8 bases at J, leaving 13 bases unmatched. Germline-derived CDR1 and CDR2 are MNHNS and SASEGT. The CDR3 covers 16 residues. The CDR3 DNA follows: TGTGCCAGCAGTGAGACGGTACAGGGGTTGCGGGATGAGCAGTTCTTC. Translating gives CASSETVQGLRDEQFF.

This clone was seen only once. The rearrangement links TRBV6-1 to TRBJ1-5; TRBD1 matches 9 bases. The CDR3 has 14 amino acids. The germline CDR1 and CDR2 sequences are MNHNS and SASEGT. V lost 6 bases and J lost 6; bases outside the gene matches: 6. This CDR3 is CASSGQGQGQPQHF. Here the CDR3 DNA reads TGTGCCAGCAGCGGACAGGGGCAGGGTCAGCCCCAGCATTTT.

The V and J genes are TRBV7-9 and TRBJ2-2; D unresolved. CDR3 length: 11 amino acids. The germline gives CDR1 SEHNR, CDR2 FQNEAQ (reference sequence). Trimming removed 0 bases from V and 15 bases from J, with 8 bases in between. As DNA, the CDR3 is TGTGCCAGCAGCTTAGCTGACGGGTTGTTTTTT. As protein: CASSLADGLFF.

This chain connects TRBV4-1 to TRBJ1-3; D is unclear. Deletions cut 1 base from V and 0 bases from J, with 13 bases between. The CDR3 loop spans 17 amino acids. The germline V gene has CDR1 MGHRA and CDR2 YSYEKL. The CDR3 coding sequence is TGCGCCAGCAGCCAAGCCAACATGGGCTTCTCTGGAAACACCATATATTTT. It is translated as CASSQANMGFSGNTIYF.

This chain joins TRBV30 and TRBJ1-2, with unresolved D. Between the trimmed V and J ends, which lost 3 bases and 12 bases, there was a span of 17 bases. CDR1 and CDR2 (germline): GTSNPN, SVGIG (reference sequence). The length of the CDR3 is 12 residues. DNA of the CDR3: TGTGCCTGGAGAGGTCGGAGTGAGGTCAACACCTTC. Protein: CAWRGRSEVNTF.

The V call is TRBV28, the J call TRBJ2-3; tentative D call: TRBD1 (5 bases). CDR3 length: 11 residues. V dropped 6 bases and J dropped 6 bases, with 7 bases sitting between them. CDR1 and CDR2 (germline): MDHEN, SYDVKM. DNA of the CDR3: TGTGCCAGCAGGACAGTCGATACGCAGTATTTT. Translation: CASRTVDTQYF.

The rearrangement links TRBV6-1 to TRBJ1-6; tentatively, D is TRBD1 (6 bases). V was cut by 6 bases and J by 7 bases, with 16 bases left in between. This CDR3 region has 15 residues. Germline CDR1 reads MNHNS; CDR2 reads SASEGT. The CDR3 here is CASRGQSLTNSPLHF. The CDR3 DNA reads as TGTGCCAGCAGAGGACAGAGTCTTACGAATTCACCCCTCCACTTT.

CDR3 sequence reads: CASSEVWEETQYF. Written as DNA, the CDR3 is TGTGCCAGCAGTGAAGTTTGGGAGGAGACCCAGTACTTC. V and J are TRBV2 and TRBJ2-5, with D maybe TRBD2 (5 bases). CDR3 length: 13 residues. With 1 base removed from V and 5 bases from J, the gap between germline ends came to 8 bases. Germline V lookup: CDR1 SNHLY, CDR2 FYNNEI.

The V gene is TRBV6-1, the J gene TRBJ2-5; the match to TRBD2 covers 9 bases. CDR1 is MNHNS, CDR2 SASEGT, per germline. This CDR3 contains 14 residues. The junction had 3 bases not matched to a gene; V was cut back by 6 bases and J by 1 base. CDR3 bases: TGTGCCAGCAGGGAGCGGGGGGTCCAAGAGACCCAGTACTTC. Protein sequence: CASRERGVQETQYF.

This clone was picked up one time. This chain links TRBV6-1 with TRBJ2-6, with D hard to call. Per the germline V gene, CDR1 is MNHNS and CDR2 is SASEGT. CDR3 length equals 15 residues. Trimming cost V 2 bases and J 0 bases, with 5 bases left between them. CDR3 sequence reads: CASSEISSGANVLTF. CDR3 nucleotide sequence: TGTGCCAGCAGTGAAATCAGCTCTGGGGCCAACGTCCTGACTTTC.

The CDR3 loop reads CASSVTGGWAEKLFF. CDR3 DNA: TGTGCCAGCAGTGTGACAGGGGGCTGGGCTGAAAAACTGTTTTTT. This chain joins TRBV27 and TRBJ1-4, with 10 nucleotides matching TRBD1. J was trimmed by 7 bases and V by 5 bases; bases with no gene match: 7. CDR3 size: 15 residues. Per germline, CDR1 MNHEY and CDR2 SMNVEV (reference sequence).

This clone was counted once. The chain has TRBV2 and TRBJ2-2; 13 bases fit TRBD2. Germline V gene lookup returns CDR1 SNHLY and CDR2 FYNNEI. The CDR3 contains 15 residues. V shed 4 bases and J 4 bases; nucleotides not matched to a gene: 0. For the CDR3, the DNA is TGTGCCAGCAGTGGGACTAGCGGGGGCACCGGGGAGCTGTTTTTT. Protein sequence: CASSGTSGGTGELFF.

The chain couples TRBV10-3 to TRBJ2-7; D might be TRBD1 (6 bases). The CDR3 spans 15 residues. Germline CDR1 reads ENHRY; CDR2 reads SYGVKD. With 2 bases removed from V and 3 bases from J, the gap between germline ends came to 14 bases. DNA for the CDR3: TGTGCCATCAGTGAGCCGGGACACGAGCGCTACGAGCAGTACTTC. It specifies CAISEPGHERYEQYF.

The V gene is TRBV4-1, the J gene TRBJ2-1; 8 bases are shared with TRBD2. CDR3 size: 16 residues. Unmatched junction bases numbered 9, after V lost 1 base and J lost 7 bases. Germline V gives CDR1 MGHRA, CDR2 YSYEKL. The CDR3 coding sequence is TGCGCCAGCAGCCAAGGGCGAGCGGGGGTGGGGAATGAGCAGTTCTTC. It encodes CASSQGRAGVGNEQFF.